This entry lists 28 T cell receptor beta chains sequenced from one sample in a study of blood T cell repertoires in COVID-19. Only in-frame clones appear in the TCRdb table, and some are missing; sequencing was by immunoSEQ multiplex PCR. The repertoire includes 140,000 to 150,000 clones, around 89% of them detected once, and about 2.9% sits in the top ten. Source material: peripheral blood. The receptors stem from a man aged 55 to 69 with active or convalescent COVID-19.

This chain uses TRBV7-9 with TRBJ1-5; D is possibly TRBD1 (5 bases). The CDR3 is made up of 14 amino acids. Trimming left V 5 bases short and J 4 bases short, with 12 bases between. CDR1 and CDR2 from the germline V gene are SEHNR and FQNEAQ (reference sequence). The CDR3 reads CASSRGDWNQPQHF. DNA for the CDR3: TGTGCCAGCAGCCGGGGGGATTGGAATCAGCCCCAGCATTTT.

The chain combines TRBV11-2 with TRBJ2-7; 7 nucleotides align to TRBD1. The CDR3 is 15 amino acids. The germline V gene has CDR1 SGHAT and CDR2 FQNNGV. V lost 4 bases and J lost 3; bases outside the gene matches: 9. Written as DNA, the CDR3 is TGTGCCAGCAGCTGGCCCCGGGACAGTATCTACGAGCAGTACTTC. It codes for CASSWPRDSIYEQYF.

The chain uses TRBV3-1 (or the pseudogene TRBV3-2) and TRBJ2-2; 8 bases fit TRBD2. Germline CDR1 LGHDT, CDR2 YNNKEL (reference sequence). V was clipped by 2 bases and J by 1 base; unmatched bases: 3. There are 16 residues in the CDR3. Written as DNA, the CDR3 is TGTGCCAGCAGCCAAAGGACTAGCCGGAACACCGGGGAGCTGTTTTTT. Protein: CASSQRTSRNTGELFF.

The chain links TRBV9 to TRBJ1-2, with D perhaps matching TRBD1 (5 bases). This CDR3 spans 13 amino acids. Germline V gene data show CDR1 as SGDLS and CDR2 as YYNGEE. V lost 2 bases and J 6 bases, leaving 11 bases between the germline ends. Here the CDR3 DNA reads TGTGCCAGCAGCGTCTCCGGGACTAATGGCTACACCTTC. Amino acids: CASSVSGTNGYTF.

The rearrangement links TRBV5-5 to TRBJ1-4, with TRBD1 matching over 10 bases. In germline, CDR1 is SGHKS, CDR2 YYEKEE (reference sequence). The CDR3 is 15 residues long. V shed 3 bases and J 8 bases; nucleotides not matched to a gene: 7. CDR3 nucleotides: TGTGCCAGCAGCTCTGGGGACAGGGGTATGGAAAAACTGTTTTTT. Encoded protein: CASSSGDRGMEKLFF.

The rearrangement joins TRBV6-2 or TRBV6-3 to TRBJ2-5; 9 bases agree with TRBD1. Germline trimming cut 4 bases from V and 5 bases from J; bases unmatched to any gene: 8. This CDR3 is built from 15 residues. CDR1 is MNHEY and CDR2 is SVGEGT in the germline V gene. CDR3 in DNA: TGTGCCAGCAGTTTCCATAGACAGGGGGGGGAGACCCAGTACTTC. Translating it yields CASSFHRQGGETQYF.

This clone was seen a single time. The V gene is TRBV21-1, the J gene TRBJ1-5; the DNA was not used to check the table's D call, TRBD1. TRBV21-1 is noted as a pseudogene. CDR3 size: 17 residues. The CDR3 DNA reads TGTGCCAGCAGCAAAGCGGCAGGACAGATTCGCAATCAGCCCCAGCATTTT. Amino acid sequence: CASSKAAGQIRNQPQHF.

The genes are TRBV27 and TRBJ1-6, with TRBD1 identical over 7 bases. V trimming: 2 bases; J trimming: 6 bases; junction bases outside the gene matches: 10. CDR1 and CDR2 (germline): MNHEY, SMNVEV (reference sequence). The CDR3 totals 17 residues. The CDR3 DNA reads TGTGCCAGCAGTTTAAAGTTGGGACGACAGGGTAATTCACCCCTCCACTTT. Translating it yields CASSLKLGRQGNSPLHF.

The chain employs TRBV30 and TRBJ1-5, with 7 nucleotides matching TRBD1. Per the germline V gene, CDR1 is GTSNPN and CDR2 is SVGIG (reference sequence). The CDR3 extends over 13 amino acids. V lost 5 bases, J lost 4 bases, and 5 bases stayed unmatched. CDR3 protein: CAWRGQENQPQHF. The CDR3 DNA is TGTGCCTGGCGCGGACAGGAAAATCAGCCCCAGCATTTT.

The chain has TRBV5-1 and TRBJ2-3; 10 bases align to TRBD2. CDR1 and CDR2 (germline): SGHRS, YFSETQ. The CDR3 sequence is 16 residues long. The junction had 6 bases not matched to a gene; V was cut back by 1 base and J by 4 bases. The DNA for the CDR3 is TGCGCCAGCAGCTTGTTCCTAGCGGGGGCAGCAGATACGCAGTATTTT. It is translated as CASSLFLAGAADTQYF.

The chain is built from TRBV12-3 or TRBV12-4 and TRBJ2-2; the D gene is possibly TRBD2 (6 bases). Trimming shortened V by 10 bases and J by 7 bases, and 13 bases separated the two germline ends. The CDR3 consists of 12 residues. As DNA, the CDR3 is TGTGCCATCAGGGAGGAGGGCGGGGAGCTGTTTTTT. It specifies CAIREEGGELFF.

This chain links TRBV7-3 with TRBJ1-1; possible D gene TRBD1, 6 bases. Germline lookup yields CDR1 SGHTA and CDR2 FQGTGA. The V and J ends lost 5 bases and 5 bases respectively, with 12 bases between them. The length of the CDR3 is 13 residues. The DNA for the CDR3 is TGTGCCAGCAGCGCTACAGGGATGACTGAAGCTTTCTTT. Amino acid sequence: CASSATGMTEAFF.

CDR3 in amino acids: CASSFDRGPNQPQHF. The CDR3 nucleotides are TGTGCCAGCAGCTTCGACAGGGGGCCTAATCAGCCCCAGCATTTT. The chain joins TRBV7-2 to TRBJ1-5, with 10 bases that match TRBD1. V shed 3 bases and J 4 bases; nucleotides not matched to a gene: 3. This CDR3 is built from 15 residues. Germline values: CDR1 SGHTA, CDR2 FQGNSA.

V is TRBV16 and J is TRBJ1-1; TRBD1 aligns across 8 bases. Trimming removed 4 bases from V and 1 base from J; junction bases left unmatched: 2. Germline CDR1 KGHSY, CDR2 FQNENV. This CDR3 has 14 residues. This CDR3 is CASSLDRGNTEAFF. CDR3 nucleotides: TGTGCCAGCAGCCTTGACAGGGGGAACACTGAAGCTTTCTTT.

The J gene is TRBJ1-5, the V gene TRBV19; 9 nucleotides align to TRBD1. This CDR3 is 15 amino acids long. The J segment lost 7 bases and the V segment lost 4 bases, leaving 8 bases of the junction unmatched. Germline V gene lookup returns CDR1 LNHDA and CDR2 SQIVND (reference sequence). The CDR3 nucleotides are TGTGCCAGTAGTAGGGGGACAGGGCCGGGCCAGCCCCAGCATTTT. It encodes CASSRGTGPGQPQHF.

The chain has TRBV19 and TRBJ2-7; a possible D gene is TRBD1 (6 bases). Trimming removed 3 bases from V and 5 bases from J, with 11 bases in between. Per the germline V gene, CDR1 is LNHDA and CDR2 is SQIVND (reference sequence). The CDR3 runs to 13 residues. CDR3 residues: CASSINRVDEQYF. For the CDR3, the DNA is TGTGCCAGTAGTATTAACAGGGTGGACGAGCAGTACTTC.

This sequence joins TRBV5-5 and TRBJ2-3, with TRBD1 matching 9 bases. The CDR3 sequence is 13 residues long. The germline V gene has CDR1 SGHKS and CDR2 YYEKEE (reference sequence). V lost 3 bases to trimming and J lost 6 bases; unmatched junction nucleotides: 2. The CDR3, as DNA: TGTGCCAGCAGCTGGGACAGGGCGGATACGCAGTATTTT. It translates to CASSWDRADTQYF.

The chain employs TRBV9 and TRBJ2-7; D is perhaps TRBD1 (5 bases). Trimming removed 0 bases from V and 8 bases from J, with 18 bases in between. The length of the CDR3 is 15 residues. Germline assignment: CDR1 SGDLS and CDR2 YYNGEE. The DNA for the CDR3 is TGTGCCAGCAGCGTAGACCCAGGGTTGGATTCGAAGCAGTACTTC. It specifies CASSVDPGLDSKQYF.

The chain joins TRBV2 to TRBJ1-2, with TRBD1 matching over 11 bases. The CDR3 consists of 15 residues. J was trimmed by 6 bases and V by 8 bases; bases with no gene match: 11. The germline V gene encodes CDR1 SNHLY and CDR2 FYNNEI. CDR3 amino acids: CASGLSGTGGNGYTF. In nucleotides, the CDR3 is TGTGCCAGCGGCTTGTCCGGGACAGGGGGTAATGGCTACACCTTC.

The chain recombines TRBV28 with TRBJ1-3; 7 nucleotides match TRBD1. The CDR3 is made up of 14 amino acids. The V gene's germline CDR1 is MDHEN and CDR2 SYDVKM. V was clipped by 6 bases and J by 7 bases; unmatched bases: 9. The CDR3 DNA reads as TGTGCCAGCAGCCCGACAGGGAGAGGGAACACCATATATTTT. Translation: CASSPTGRGNTIYF.

This chain joins TRBV4-1 and TRBJ2-5, with TRBD2 matching over 14 bases. Per germline, CDR1 MGHRA and CDR2 YSYEKL. Trimming took 1 base from V and 11 from J; bases not matched to a gene: 6. The CDR3 consists of 15 residues. The CDR3 DNA sequence: TGCGCCAGCAGCCAAGCTTCGGGACTAGCGGGAGCTCAGTACTTC. It translates to CASSQASGLAGAQYF.

J is TRBJ2-7 and V is TRBV4-1, with 10 bases identical to TRBD2. The CDR3 covers 15 residues. The germline gives CDR1 MGHRA, CDR2 YSYEKL. Trimming at V came to 0 bases and at J to 4 bases, leaving 3 bases not matched to a gene. CDR3 DNA: TGCGCCAGCAGCCAAGATACTAGCGGGATGTACGAGCAGTACTTC. Residues: CASSQDTSGMYEQYF.

The chain recombines TRBV7-3 with TRBJ1-2; TRBD1 matches at 7 bases. The J segment lost 7 bases and the V segment lost 5 bases, leaving 10 bases of the junction unmatched. CDR3 length equals 14 residues. Germline CDR1 reads SGHTA; CDR2 reads FQGTGA. CDR3 in amino acids: CASSRRLDRVGYTF. CDR3 bases: TGTGCCAGCAGCCGCCGCCTAGACAGGGTTGGCTACACCTTC.

The chain recombines TRBV7-3 with TRBJ2-2, with D tentatively TRBD1 (5 bases). V lost 5 bases and J 0 bases, leaving 16 bases between the germline ends. The CDR3 spans 17 residues. CDR1 and CDR2 (germline): SGHTA, FQGTGA. CDR3 coding DNA: TGTGCCAGCAGCCCGACCCCACAGGAAGCGAACACCGGGGAGCTGTTTTTT. Its protein product is CASSPTPQEANTGELFF.

This chain joins TRBV30 and TRBJ2-7, with 13 bases lining up with TRBD2. The CDR3 consists of 16 residues. V was clipped by 0 bases and J by 2 bases; unmatched bases: 4. Germline V gene sequence: CDR1 GTSNPN, CDR2 SVGIG (reference sequence). In DNA, the CDR3 is TGTGCCTGGAGTGTACGGACTAGCGGGAGTACCTACGAGCAGTACTTC. Its translation is CAWSVRTSGSTYEQYF. Full variable domain (remainder filled in from reference TRBV30 and TRBJ2-7): SQTIHQWPATLVQPVGSPLSLECTVEGTSNPNLYWYRQAAGRGLQLLFYSVGIGQISSEVPQNLSASRPQDRQFILSSKKLLLSDSGFYLCAWSVRTSGSTYEQYFGPGTRLTVT.

DNA for the CDR3: TGTGCCAGCAGCCGTACCGGGACAGGGGGTCCTGGCTACACCTTC. This codes for CASSRTGTGGPGYTF. V usage is TRBV28 and J usage is TRBJ1-2, with 11 bases aligning to TRBD1. Germline V gene data show CDR1 as MDHEN and CDR2 as SYDVKM. The CDR3 has 15 amino acids. V dropped 6 bases and J dropped 7; count of bases not matched to a gene: 10.

The chain recombines TRBV5-1 with TRBJ2-1, with 7 positions matching TRBD2. With V trimmed by 3 bases and J by 2 bases, 5 bases remained unmatched. This CDR3 is 15 amino acids long. CDR1 SGHRS and CDR2 YFSETQ come from the germline V gene. CDR3 in DNA: TGCGCCAGCAGCTCGAGCGGGACGGCCTACAATGAGCAGTTCTTC. It codes for CASSSSGTAYNEQFF.

The chain is built from TRBV19 and TRBJ2-1; D is unclear. The CDR3 consists of 14 residues. The germline V and J ends were trimmed by 5 bases and 3 bases, with 11 bases remaining between them. CDR1 and CDR2 from the germline V gene are LNHDA and SQIVND (reference sequence). The CDR3, as DNA: TGTGCCAGTAGTCCTTCGGGTTTCTACAATGAGCAGTTCTTC. Its translation: CASSPSGFYNEQFF. The whole variable domain, filled in from reference TRBV19 and TRBJ2-1, reads DGGITQSPKYLFRKEGQNVTLSCEQNLNHDAMYWYRQDPGQGLRLIYYSQIVNDFQKGDIAEGYSVSREKKESFPLTVTSAQKNPTAFYLCASSPSGFYNEQFFGPGTRLTVL.